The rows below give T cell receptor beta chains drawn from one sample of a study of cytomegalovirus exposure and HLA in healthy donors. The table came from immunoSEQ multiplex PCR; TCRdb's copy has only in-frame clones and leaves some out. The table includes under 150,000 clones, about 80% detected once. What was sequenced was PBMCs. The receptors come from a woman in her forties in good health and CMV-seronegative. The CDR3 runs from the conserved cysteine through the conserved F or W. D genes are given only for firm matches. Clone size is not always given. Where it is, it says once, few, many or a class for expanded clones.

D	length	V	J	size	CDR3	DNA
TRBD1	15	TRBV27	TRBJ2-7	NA	CASSLTGQGSYEQYF	TGTGCCAGCAGTTTAACGGGACAGGGTTCCTACGAGCAGTACTTC
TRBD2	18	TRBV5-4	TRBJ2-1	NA	CASSLAGLGLDPYNEQFF	TGTGCCAGCAGCTTGGCGGGCCTTGGACTAGACCCCTACAATGAGCAGTTCTTC
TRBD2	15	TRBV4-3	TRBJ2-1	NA	CASSQGTSGYNEQFF	TGCGCCAGCAGCCAAGGTACTAGCGGGTACAATGAGCAGTTCTTC
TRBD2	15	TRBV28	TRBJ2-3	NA	CASSFREGGSDTQYF	TGTGCCAGCAGTTTCAGGGAGGGAGGGTCAGATACGCAGTATTTT
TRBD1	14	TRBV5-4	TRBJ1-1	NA	CASSLGDRVSEAFF	TGTGCCAGCAGCTTGGGAGACAGGGTATCTGAAGCTTTCTTT
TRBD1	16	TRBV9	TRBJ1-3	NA	CASSIGQGLGGNTIYF	TGTGCCAGCAGCATCGGACAGGGGCTGGGGGGAAACACCATATATTTT
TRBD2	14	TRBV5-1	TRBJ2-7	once	CASSFQGRGDEQYF	TGCGCCAGCAGCTTCCAGGGGCGGGGGGACGAGCAGTACTTC
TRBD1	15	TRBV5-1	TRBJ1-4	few	CASSLGRGSNEKLFF	TGCGCCAGCAGCTTGGGCAGGGGGTCTAATGAAAAACTGTTTTTT
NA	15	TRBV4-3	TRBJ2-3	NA	CASSQDTGDPNTQYF	TGCGCCAGCAGCCAAGATACGGGGGACCCTAATACGCAGTATTTT
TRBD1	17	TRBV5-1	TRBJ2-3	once	CASSLGAGGYGTDTQYF	TGCGCCAGCAGCTTGGGGGCAGGGGGCTATGGGACAGATACGCAGTATTTT
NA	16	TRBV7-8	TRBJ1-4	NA	CASSLGGGGAQEKLFF	TGTGCCAGCAGCTTAGGCGGTGGGGGGGCTCAGGAAAAACTGTTTTTT
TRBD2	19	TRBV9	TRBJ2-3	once	CASSVGRASGRTSTDTQYF	TGTGCCAGCAGCGTAGGAAGGGCTAGCGGGAGGACTAGCACAGATACGCAGTATTTT
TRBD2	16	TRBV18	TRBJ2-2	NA	CASSPLAGVTTGELFF	TGTGCCAGCTCACCCCTAGCGGGAGTCACCACCGGGGAGCTGTTTTTT
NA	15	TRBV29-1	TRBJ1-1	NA	CSVGDGRTGNTEAFF	TGCAGCGTTGGCGATGGGAGGACCGGGAACACTGAAGCTTTCTTT
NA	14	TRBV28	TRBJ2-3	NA	CASSLEDYTDTQYF	TGTGCCAGCAGTTTAGAAGACTATACAGATACGCAGTATTTT
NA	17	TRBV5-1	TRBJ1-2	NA	CASSLGWARPTNYGYTF	TGCGCCAGCAGCTTGGGATGGGCCCGGCCCACTAACTATGGCTACACCTTC
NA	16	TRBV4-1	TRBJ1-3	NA	CASSPRVSTDGNTIYF	TGCGCCAGCAGCCCGAGGGTATCCACGGATGGAAACACCATATATTTT
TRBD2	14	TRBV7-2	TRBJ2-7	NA	CASSLTSGSLEQYF	TGTGCCAGCAGCTTGACTAGCGGGAGTCTCGAGCAGTACTTC
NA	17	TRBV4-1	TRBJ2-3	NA	CASSQEWARTSTDTQYF	TGCGCCAGCAGCCAAGAATGGGCGAGAACTAGCACAGATACGCAGTATTTT
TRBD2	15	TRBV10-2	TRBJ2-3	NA	CASRTSGGAPDTQYF	TGCGCCAGCAGAACTAGCGGGGGGGCCCCAGATACGCAGTATTTT
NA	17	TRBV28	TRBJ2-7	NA	CASSSQILRRENYEQYF	TGTGCCAGCAGTTCCCAGATCCTTCGGAGGGAGAACTACGAGCAGTACTTC
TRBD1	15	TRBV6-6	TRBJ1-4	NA	CASSTIGQGFEKLFF	TGTGCCAGCAGTACGATCGGACAGGGCTTCGAAAAACTGTTTTTT
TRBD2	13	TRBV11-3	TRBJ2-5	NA	CASSLDSGGTQYF	TGTGCCAGCAGCTTAGACAGCGGGGGGACCCAGTACTTC
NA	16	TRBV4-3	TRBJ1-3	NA	CASSHVGSHSGNTIYF	TGCGCCAGCAGCCACGTGGGCAGCCACTCTGGAAACACCATATATTTT
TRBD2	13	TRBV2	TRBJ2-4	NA	CASSEAGGNIQYF	TGTGCCAGCAGTGAAGCGGGGGGGAACATTCAGTACTTC
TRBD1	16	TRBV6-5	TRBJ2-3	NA	CASSYDRAMSGGTQYF	TGTGCCAGCAGTTACGACAGGGCCATGTCCGGAGGTACGCAGTATTTT
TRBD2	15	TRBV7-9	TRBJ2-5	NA	CASSLSGRVQETQYF	TGTGCCAGCAGCTTAAGCGGGAGGGTCCAAGAGACCCAGTACTTC